A selection of T cell receptor beta chains follows, all from one sample in a study of response to subunit inactivated influenza vaccine. TCRdb independently ran MiXCR on the RT-PCR reads; one entry per CDR3 protein. The sample lists over 150,000 distinct CDR3 sequences; over 13% were seen once. Sequences were derived from CD8+ T cells sorted from PBMCs, sampled around 5 days after vaccination. These receptor sequences come from a man in his fifties or sixties who received an inactivated influenza vaccine. Each CDR3 is given with its conserved first and last residue. Fields, in order: D gene, V gene, J gene, clone size, CDR3 protein, CDR3 DNA. D genes are given only for firm matches. Rows may omit the clone size; those that give it use once, few, many or a size class.

>TRBD1|TRBV11-2|TRBJ2-7|many
CASSVPGQNLYEQYF
TGTGCCAGCAGCGTACCGGGACAGAACCTCTACGAGCAGTACTTC
>NA|TRBV20-1|TRBJ1-1|NA
CSARLGQGSSEAFF
TGCAGTGCTAGGTTGGGCCAGGGGAGCTCTGAAGCTTTCTTT
>TRBD1|TRBV4-1|TRBJ1-1|many
CASSRGQVTEAFF
TGCGCCAGCAGTAGAGGACAGGTCACTGAAGCTTTCTTT
>NA|TRBV6-2/TRBV6-3|TRBJ2-6|many
CASSYSRVTSGANVLTF
TGTGCCAGCAGTTACTCTCGTGTAACCTCTGGGGCCAACGTCCTGACTTTC
>NA|TRBV19|TRBJ1-1|NA
CASSIGGVNTEAFF
TGTGCCAGTAGTATAGGGGGAGTGAACACTGAAGCTTTCTTT
>NA|TRBV29-1|TRBJ2-7|medium-sized
CSAASSYEQYF
TGCAGCGCCGCCAGCTCGTACGAGCAGTACTTC
>NA|TRBV27|TRBJ2-2|few
CASSFRQENTGELFF
TGTGCCAGCAGTTTTCGACAGGAGAACACCGGGGAGCTGTTTTTT
>TRBD1|TRBV6-2/TRBV6-3|TRBJ1-5|NA
CASSHHRGHQPKHF
TGTGCCAGCAGTCATCACAGGGGGCATCAGCCCAAGCATTTT
>TRBD1|TRBV13|TRBJ1-1|NA
CASSPWKVRGLSDTEAFF
TGTGCCAGCAGCCCCTGGAAGGTCAGGGGGTTGAGTGACACTGAAGCTTTCTTT
>TRBD1|TRBV5-1|TRBJ1-5|NA
CASSIGTGGNQPQHF
TGCGCCAGCAGCATCGGGACAGGGGGCAATCAGCCCCAGCATTTT
>NA|TRBV4-2|TRBJ2-5|many
CASSQEAKWETQYF
TGTGCCAGCAGCCAAGAGGCGAAGTGGGAGACCCAGTACTTC
>NA|TRBV12-3/TRBV12-4|TRBJ1-1|NA
CASRGTEKDTEAFF
TGTGCCAGCAGGGGGACCGAAAAAGACACTGAAGCTTTCTTT
>NA|TRBV24-1|TRBJ2-1|NA
CATSERSYNEQFF
TGTGCCACCAGTGAACGGTCCTACAATGAGCAGTTCTTC
>NA|TRBV9|TRBJ2-1|many
CASSVGWGDEQFF
TGTGCCAGCAGCGTAGGATGGGGGGATGAGCAGTTCTTC
>NA|TRBV3-1|TRBJ2-4|few
CASSQDYLQYF
TGTGCCAGCAGCCAAGATTATCTCCAGTACTTC
>NA|TRBV15|TRBJ2-3|few
CATRRKGPNGVPLGDTQYF
TGTGCCACCAGAAGAAAAGGGCCAAACGGGGTACCCTTGGGTGATACGCAGTATTTT
>NA|TRBV6-2/TRBV6-3|TRBJ1-5|NA
CASSWDVSNQPQHF
TGTGCCAGCAGTTGGGACGTTAGCAATCAGCCCCAGCATTTT
>NA|TRBV28|TRBJ2-1|few
CASASNEQFF
TGTGCCAGCGCCAGCAATGAGCAGTTCTTC
>NA|TRBV30|TRBJ2-1|many
CAFSLEAGLNEQFF
TGTGCCTTCTCCTTAGAAGCGGGCTTAAATGAGCAGTTCTTC
>NA|TRBV7-9|TRBJ2-5|few
CASSPPGPQETQYF
TGTGCCAGCAGCCCTCCGGGACCCCAAGAGACCCAGTACTTC
>NA|TRBV12-3/TRBV12-4|TRBJ2-1|NA
CASSSRSYNEQFF
TGTGCCAGCAGTTCCCGCTCCTACAATGAGCAGTTCTTC
>TRBD1|TRBV5-6|TRBJ1-4|once
CASSFGTGVEKLFF
TGTGCCAGCAGCTTCGGGACAGGGGTCGAAAAACTGTTTTTT
>TRBD1|TRBV12-3/TRBV12-4|TRBJ1-2|few
CASSSPGQGASGYTF
TGTGCCAGCAGTTCCCCGGGACAGGGGGCGTCTGGCTACACCTTC
>NA|TRBV29-1|TRBJ1-5|few
CSVEEGGSNQPQHF
TGCAGCGTTGAAGAGGGCGGTAGCAATCAGCCCCAGCATTTT
>TRBD2|TRBV20-1|TRBJ2-1|NA
CSARVIGLAGAYNEQFF
TGCAGTGCTAGGGTAATAGGGTTGGCGGGAGCCTACAATGAGCAGTTCTTC
>NA|TRBV29-1|TRBJ2-5|NA
CSVELRDPTAWGETQYF
TGCAGCGTTGAATTAAGGGATCCGACGGCCTGGGGAGAGACCCAGTACTTC
>NA|TRBV2|TRBJ2-7|few
CASSDSGSSTPFEQYF
TGTGCCAGCAGTGACTCGGGATCAAGCACCCCATTTGAGCAGTACTTC
>TRBD2|TRBV5-1|TRBJ2-5|NA
CASSPSGTSGETQYF
TGCGCCAGCAGCCCATCCGGGACTAGTGGGGAGACCCAGTACTTC
>NA|TRBV10-3|TRBJ2-1|NA
CAISEVGNEQFF
TGTGCCATCAGTGAGGTCGGCAATGAGCAGTTCTTC
>NA|TRBV5-1|TRBJ1-4|few
CASSLEQLWGGEKLFF
TGCGCCAGCAGCTTGGAGCAGCTATGGGGCGGTGAAAAACTGTTTTTT
>TRBD1|TRBV24-1|TRBJ2-1|NA
CATSRPGTGANEQFF
TGTGCCACCAGCCGTCCCGGGACAGGGGCCAATGAGCAGTTCTTC
>NA|TRBV3-1|TRBJ2-3|few
CASSQDWLGLARDTQYF
TGTGCCAGCAGCCAAGATTGGTTGGGGCTAGCGAGAGATACGCAGTATTTT
>TRBD1|TRBV15|TRBJ2-5|few
CATSRDPGGKETQYF
TGTGCCACCAGCAGAGATCCAGGGGGAAAAGAGACCCAGTACTTC
>TRBD2|TRBV29-1|TRBJ2-1|many
CSVDGLREGPYNEQFF
TGCAGCGTTGACGGTCTGCGGGAGGGCCCCTACAATGAGCAGTTCTTC
>NA|TRBV7-9|TRBJ2-5|few
CASSLARPGYQETQYF
TGTGCCAGCAGCTTAGCTAGACCCGGTTACCAAGAGACCCAGTACTTC
>NA|TRBV6-1|TRBJ2-5|NA
CASSEWWTGGETQYF
TGTGCCAGCAGTGAATGGTGGACAGGAGGGGAGACCCAGTACTTC
>NA|TRBV29-1|TRBJ2-7|NA
CSVSGLGAYEQYF
TGCAGCGTTTCAGGACTTGGGGCCTACGAGCAGTACTTC
>NA|TRBV4-1|TRBJ2-3|NA
CASSQLGLSTDTQYF
TGCGCCAGCAGCCAATTGGGACTTAGCACAGATACGCAGTATTTT
>NA|TRBV20-1|TRBJ2-1|few
CSARDPAGSYNEQFF
TGCAGTGCTAGAGATCCGGCTGGGTCCTACAATGAGCAGTTCTTC
>NA|TRBV4-1|TRBJ2-3|NA
CASSQGGVDTQYF
TGCGCCAGCAGCCAAGGGGGGGTTGATACGCAGTATTTT
>TRBD2|TRBV19|TRBJ2-1|few
CASRAGGYGVNEQFF
TGTGCCAGTCGAGCGGGGGGGTATGGGGTCAATGAGCAGTTCTTC
>NA|TRBV29-1|TRBJ2-2|NA
CSVRQANTGELFF
TGCAGCGTACGACAGGCGAACACCGGGGAGCTGTTTTTT
>NA|TRBV4-3|TRBJ1-1|NA
CASSQATLGFSEAFF
TGCGCCAGCAGCCAAGCAACCCTTGGTTTCTCTGAAGCTTTCTTT
>NA|TRBV6-2/TRBV6-3|TRBJ2-1|few
CASTWTAPNHNEQFF
TGTGCCAGCACTTGGACTGCTCCGAACCACAATGAGCAGTTCTTC
>NA|TRBV3-1|TRBJ2-1|NA
CASSPFGATHNEQFF
TGTGCCAGCAGCCCATTTGGAGCGACTCACAATGAGCAGTTCTTC
>NA|TRBV6-1|TRBJ2-2|few
CASNPAVGVGELFF
TGTGCCAGCAACCCTGCGGTTGGGGTAGGGGAGCTGTTTTTT
>NA|TRBV4-1|TRBJ2-7|NA
CASSPLGAGEGEQYF
TGCGCCAGCAGCCCCTTAGGAGCAGGCGAGGGCGAGCAGTACTTC
>NA|TRBV27|TRBJ2-1|few
CASSLYSGGDEQFF
TGTGCCAGCAGTTTATATTCCGGTGGGGATGAGCAGTTCTTC
>TRBD2|TRBV29-1|TRBJ2-7|once
CSVEGTSGTYEQYF
TGCAGCGTTGAGGGGACTAGCGGGACCTACGAGCAGTACTTC
>TRBD1|TRBV7-9|TRBJ1-1|few
CASSLDRGHTEAFF
TGTGCCAGCAGCTTAGACAGGGGACACACTGAAGCTTTCTTT
>TRBD2|TRBV28|TRBJ2-1|NA
CAVRSSGSLYEQFF
TGTGCCGTTCGAAGTAGCGGGAGTTTGTATGAGCAGTTCTTC
>NA|TRBV6-5|TRBJ2-7|NA
CASSYARRVDDQYF
TGTGCCAGCAGTTACGCTCGCAGGGTTGACGATCAGTACTTC
>NA|TRBV7-8|TRBJ2-1|NA
CASSPPGKGPTGYNEQFF
TGTGCCAGCAGCCCCCCCGGCAAAGGCCCAACGGGGTACAATGAGCAGTTCTTC
>NA|TRBV12-3/TRBV12-4|TRBJ1-3|NA
CASSLEDLPYF
TGTGCCAGCAGTTTAGAGGACTTACCCTATTTT
>TRBD1|TRBV12-3/TRBV12-4|TRBJ2-2|NA
CASSFNQGVTGELFF
TGTGCCAGCAGTTTTAATCAGGGGGTCACCGGGGAGCTGTTTTTT
>NA|TRBV15|TRBJ2-5|NA
CATSRVIQETQYF
TGTGCCACCAGCAGAGTCATTCAAGAGACCCAGTACTTC
>NA|TRBV27|TRBJ2-1|few
CASSGLGVRGNEQFF
TGTGCCAGCAGTGGCCTTGGGGTCCGGGGCAATGAGCAGTTCTTC
>TRBD1|TRBV6-2/TRBV6-3|TRBJ1-2|NA
CASRRGQGGYGYTF
TGTGCCAGCAGACGTGGACAGGGAGGCTATGGCTACACCTTC
>TRBD2|TRBV15|TRBJ2-1|NA
CATSKRLAGGPTYNEQFF
TGTGCCACCAGCAAACGACTAGCGGGAGGCCCCACCTACAATGAGCAGTTCTTC
>TRBD1|TRBV28|TRBJ1-4|NA
CASSLTGTEVFEKLFF
TGTGCCAGCAGCCTCACCGGGACAGAAGTCTTTGAAAAACTGTTTTTT